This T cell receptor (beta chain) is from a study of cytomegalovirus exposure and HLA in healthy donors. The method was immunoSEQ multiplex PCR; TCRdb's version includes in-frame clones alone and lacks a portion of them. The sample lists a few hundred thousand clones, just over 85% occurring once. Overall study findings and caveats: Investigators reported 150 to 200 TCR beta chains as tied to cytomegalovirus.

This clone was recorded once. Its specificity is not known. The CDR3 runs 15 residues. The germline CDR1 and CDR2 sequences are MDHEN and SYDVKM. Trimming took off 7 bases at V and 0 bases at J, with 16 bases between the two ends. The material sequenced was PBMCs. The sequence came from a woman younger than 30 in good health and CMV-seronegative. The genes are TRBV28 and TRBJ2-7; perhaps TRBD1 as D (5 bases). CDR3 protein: CASIQLAQGSYEQYF. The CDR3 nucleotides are TGTGCCAGCATCCAACTCGCGCAGGGCTCCTACGAGCAGTACTTC.